Sequencing of this T cell receptor beta chain was carried out in a study of identical twins. Trimming shortened V by 1 base and J by 4 bases, and 10 bases separated the two germline ends. The CDR3 is made up of 14 amino acids. This clonotype was found a few times. The antigen is not known. Addition of a universal primer site occurred through template switching, and cDNA carried unique molecular identifiers. Using its own MiXCR run on the 5' RACE reads, TCRdb lists one record per CDR3 protein. Among approximately 700,000 distinct CDR3 sequences listed, roughly 18% were seen once. Study-level points and caveats: Out-of-frame beta sequences exhibited a weaker degree of excess twin sharing.

The same sample was also studied in work on T cells expressing NK-cell markers. Per that study: Sorted CD3+CD56+NKG2C+, CD3+CD56+NKG2C- and CD3+CD56-NKG2C+ T cells provided the TCR beta repertoires. HCMV seropositivity characterized most of the eight sequenced donors, and seronegativity one.

The sample comprised PBMCs. J is TRBJ1-2 and V is TRBV12-3 or TRBV12-4; D ambiguous. This clonotype was obtained from a woman between 18 and 29 years old in good health. In DNA form, the CDR3 reads TGTGCCAGCAGTTTAGTCGGCGTCCCCTATGGCTACACCTTC. Residues: CASSLVGVPYGYTF.